This T cell receptor beta chain was observed in a study of cytomegalovirus exposure and HLA in healthy donors. The CDR3 totals 12 residues. CDR1 is LNHNV and CDR2 is YYDKDF in the germline V gene (reference sequence). Trimming cost V 5 bases and J 3 bases, with 8 bases left between them. This clone was counted a few times. PCR was performed using 60 Vbeta and 13 Jbeta primers. TCRdb's table, derived via immunoSEQ multiplex PCR, lists solely in-frame clones and lacks some. The sample includes under 150,000 clones, about four fifths of them seen just once. The V gene is TRBV15, the J gene TRBJ2-7; D may be TRBD1 (5 bases). The clonotype originates from a man between 25 and 39 years old in good health and CMV-seropositive. The specimen was PBMCs. In DNA form, the CDR3 reads TGTGCCACCAGCCAGGACAACTACGAGCAGTACTTC. Its protein product is CATSQDNYEQYF.